The T cell receptor (beta chain) described here comes from a study of blood T cells in healthy people across ages. Study-level information: Capturing about one barcoded beta molecule per two T cells was achieved by template switching.

Germline assignment: CDR1 PRHDT and CDR2 FYEKMQ (reference sequence). The CDR3 contains 18 residues. With V trimmed by 2 bases and J by 5 bases, 13 bases remained unmatched. Study-wide results and caveats: Strongly correlated with naive T cell percentage was TCR beta diversity. Estimated diversity that came from one million T cells was considered an underestimate.

The second PCR ran about 7 to 12 cycles with a sample-barcoded 5' primer and J-beta primers. Per sample, CDR3-containing paired-end reads numbered at least 2.5 million. TCRdb passed the 5' RACE reads through MiXCR, listing each CDR3 protein once. The top ten hold more than 20% of the sample, which has over 1,500,000 distinct CDR3 sequences, about 39% seen once. This clonotype was counted only a few times. Its cognate antigen is unknown. This TCR derives from a human donor in good health. The chain uses TRBV13 and TRBJ2-5; 11 nucleotides line up with TRBD2. Sequenced input: blood. In DNA, the CDR3 is TGTGCCAGCAGCTTATGGTCTAGCGGGGGGACTACCAGTGAGACCCAGTACTTC. Translation gives CASSLWSSGGTTSETQYF.